The rows below give T cell receptor beta chains drawn from one sample of a study of cytomegalovirus exposure and HLA in healthy donors. Method: immunoSEQ multiplex PCR; TCRdb's copy keeps in-frame clones and lacks some. The top ten clones hold roughly 2% of a sample with a few hundred thousand clones, 60% to 80% of them seen once. The specimen was PBMCs. Every receptor here comes from a man aged 18 to 35 in good health and CMV-seronegative. Each CDR3 is given with its conserved first and last residue. The D gene is left open where the match is weak. Clone size is given for some rows only: seen once, a few or many times, or a class if the clone is expanded.

once	TRBV5-1	TRBD1	TRBJ2-7	CASSFGQGGNEQYF	TGCGCCAGCAGCTTTGGACAGGGGGGTAACGAGCAGTACTTC
.	TRBV10-3	TRBD1	TRBJ1-5	CAIGQGVSNQPQHF	TGTGCCATCGGCCAGGGGGTGAGCAATCAGCCCCAGCATTTT
few	TRBV13	.	TRBJ2-7	CASSSSGTRSSDEQYF	TGTGCCAGCAGCTCCTCCGGGACACGGTCGTCCGACGAGCAGTACTTC
.	TRBV27	TRBD1	TRBJ2-7	CAAGTGTGEQYF	TGTGCCGCCGGGACAGGGACTGGCGAGCAGTACTTC
.	TRBV13	.	TRBJ1-4	CASTFYGGSGNEKLFF	TGTGCCAGCACCTTTTACGGGGGGTCAGGTAATGAAAAACTGTTTTTT
.	TRBV6-5	.	TRBJ1-1	CASSERDNTEAFF	TGTGCCAGCAGTGAAAGAGATAACACTGAAGCTTTCTTT
.	TRBV6-6	.	TRBJ1-1	CASSYYRSSNTEAFF	TGTGCCAGCAGTTACTATCGGTCCTCGAACACTGAAGCTTTCTTT
.	TRBV6-4	TRBD1	TRBJ2-2	CASSRTGGILSNTGELFF	TGTGCCAGCAGTAGAACAGGGGGCATACTTTCTAACACCGGGGAGCTGTTTTTT
once	TRBV7-8	.	TRBJ1-2	CASSGRTGTGVNYGYTF	TGTGCCAGCAGCGGCCGAACCGGGACGGGAGTTAACTATGGCTACACCTTC
.	TRBV7-9	TRBD1	TRBJ1-2	CSSSPGDRVGYGYTF	TGTTCCAGCAGCCCCGGGGACAGGGTTGGATATGGCTACACCTTC
.	TRBV4-1	TRBD1	TRBJ1-1	CASSQDPGTGLIGEAFF	TGCGCCAGCAGCCAAGATCCGGGGACAGGGCTCATCGGTGAAGCTTTCTTT
once	TRBV6-5	TRBD2	TRBJ2-7	CASTQGIAGSEQYF	TGTGCCAGCACCCAAGGGATAGCGGGAAGTGAGCAGTACTTC
.	TRBV9	TRBD1	TRBJ2-3	CASNPGQGTDTQYF	TGTGCCAGCAATCCGGGACAGGGAACAGATACGCAGTATTTT
once	TRBV2	.	TRBJ2-7	CASDRPLGNRSYEQYF	TGTGCCAGCGACAGGCCCCTTGGAAATCGGTCCTACGAGCAGTACTTC
.	TRBV19	TRBD1	TRBJ2-1	CASSNPSGTGLYNEQFF	TGTGCCAGTAGTAACCCCTCCGGGACAGGACTCTACAATGAGCAGTTCTTC
.	TRBV6-6	.	TRBJ1-1	CASSYSGNAAFF	TGTGCCAGCAGTTACTCGGGCAATGCAGCTTTCTTT
.	TRBV6-5	.	TRBJ1-2	CASSPRANPLYGYTF	TGTGCCAGCAGTCCCCGAGCAAATCCGCTCTATGGCTACACCTTC
.	TRBV6-5	.	TRBJ1-3	CASSYSQGNTIYF	TGTGCCAGCAGTTACTCTCAGGGAAACACCATATATTTT
.	TRBV5-1	TRBD1	TRBJ2-3	CASSLAGQGADTQYF	TGCGCCAGCAGCTTGGCCGGACAGGGGGCAGATACGCAGTATTTT
.	TRBV7-9	.	TRBJ1-5	CASSLGQNSNQPQHF	TGTGCCAGCAGCTTAGGGCAGAATAGCAATCAGCCCCAGCATTTT
.	TRBV11-3	TRBD2	TRBJ2-5	CASSPRLLAGGPSLKTQYF	TGTGCCAGCAGCCCGCGGCTCCTAGCGGGGGGGCCTAGTTTAAAGACCCAGTACTTC
.	TRBV20-1	.	TRBJ2-5	CSARRAETQYF	TGCAGTGCTAGGCGGGCCGAGACCCAGTACTTC
.	TRBV4-1	TRBD1	TRBJ2-2	CASDPGQGATGELFF	TGCGCCAGCGATCCGGGACAGGGGGCCACCGGGGAGCTGTTTTTT
.	TRBV7-9	TRBD2	TRBJ2-1	CSSSLSSGSYNEQFF	TGTTCCAGCAGCTTATCTAGCGGGAGCTACAATGAGCAGTTCTTC
.	TRBV10-3	.	TRBJ1-3	CAISEVEDRRGASGNTIYF	TGTGCCATCAGTGAGGTTGAAGATCGGCGGGGGGCATCTGGAAACACCATATATTTT
.	TRBV7-7	TRBD2	TRBJ2-1	CASSLFLAGGNEQFF	TGTGCTAGCAGCTTATTCCTAGCGGGGGGCAATGAGCAGTTCTTC
.	TRBV5-1	TRBD2	TRBJ2-2	CASSRGGATANTGELFF	TGCGCCAGCAGCCGCGGGGGGGCCACTGCGAACACCGGGGAGCTGTTTTTT
.	TRBV29-1	.	TRBJ2-5	CSVGDTETQYF	TGCAGCGTTGGGGACACAGAGACCCAGTACTTC
.	TRBV7-2	TRBD2	TRBJ2-2	CASSLVTLGLAIGGELFF	TGTGCCAGCAGCTTAGTAACGCTCGGACTAGCGATAGGCGGGGAGCTGTTTTTT
.	TRBV9	.	TRBJ2-2	CASSVELVLRPDTGELFF	TGTGCCAGCAGCGTTGAACTAGTTTTGAGGCCCGACACCGGGGAGCTGTTTTTT
.	TRBV5-5	.	TRBJ1-1	CATSLIGTRNTEAFF	TGTGCCACAAGCCTAATCGGGACACGGAACACTGAAGCTTTCTTT
many	TRBV7-3	TRBD1	TRBJ1-2	CASSQQTGDGYTF	TGTGCCAGCAGTCAGCAGACAGGGGATGGCTACACCTTC
.	TRBV30	.	TRBJ2-3	CAWRDGTLGRTDTQYF	TGTGCCTGGAGGGACGGTACCCTGGGGCGCACAGATACGCAGTATTTT
.	TRBV14	.	TRBJ2-2	CASSQEEARELFF	TGTGCCAGCAGCCAAGAGGAAGCGAGAGAGCTGTTTTTT
.	TRBV7-9	TRBD2	TRBJ2-2	CASSHLAGPNTGELFF	TGTGCCAGCAGCCATCTAGCGGGGCCGAACACCGGGGAGCTGTTTTTT
few	TRBV28	.	TRBJ1-2	CASSFQTSGYYGYTF	TGTGCCAGCAGTTTCCAAACCTCGGGATACTATGGCTACACCTTC
.	TRBV9	.	TRBJ1-2	CASSQYRRGQVNF	TGTGCCAGCAGCCAATACAGGCGTGGGCAGGTCAACTTC
.	TRBV4-3	.	TRBJ2-7	CASSQELTYEQYF	TGCGCCAGCAGCCAAGAACTGACCTACGAGCAGTACTTC
.	TRBV7-9	.	TRBJ1-5	CASSWKGDNQPQHF	TGTGCCAGCAGCTGGAAAGGGGACAATCAGCCCCAGCATTTT
.	TRBV13	.	TRBJ1-5	CASSWGQGGQPQHF	TGTGCCAGCAGCTGGGGGCAGGGCGGTCAGCCCCAGCATTTT
few	TRBV6-1	.	TRBJ2-1	CASSERRDSLYDEQFF	TGTGCCAGCAGTGAAAGGAGGGACTCCCTCTATGATGAGCAGTTCTTC
.	TRBV6-5	.	TRBJ2-3	CATRVQATDTQYF	TGTGCCACCAGGGTACAGGCCACAGATACGCAGTATTTT